One T cell receptor (beta chain) is described in this entry. Its antigen is not identified. From the PCR reads, TCRdb re-called clones with MiXCR. The repertoire holds just over 20,000 clones, with about 12% as singletons. The ends were cut back, 8 bases at V and 2 bases at J, with 22 bases in the middle. This CDR3 region has 16 residues. Germline V gene lookup returns CDR1 WNHNN and CDR2 SYGVQD (reference sequence). The data belong to a study of metastatic and nonmetastatic thyroid tumors. Whole-study findings and limits: It was reported that TCR beta diversity was significantly higher in malignant thyroid tumors than benign nodules, in blood and tumor.

Thyroid surgery had not been preceded by any treatment in any patient. This TCR derives from a female donor with papillary thyroid cancer or a benign thyroid nodule (not recorded which). Some clones in this sample may be carry-over from other donors' samples. The V and J genes are TRBV10-1 and TRBJ2-7, with D maybe TRBD2 (6 bases). Source material: blood. CDR3 nucleotides: TGCGCCAGCCCCGAACGATTGGAGGGAAGGACCTACGAGCAGTACTTC. This codes for CASPERLEGRTYEQYF.